The following is a T cell receptor beta chain sequence with its context. Its antigen is unidentified. The donors gave bone marrow, and they were healthy. The PCR employed 60 Vbeta primers together with 13 Jbeta primers. Original data processing: As a later analysis found, there were 70 million to 90 million unique TCR beta chains, of which roughly 11 million were shared. Produced via immunoSEQ multiplex PCR; TCRdb's table is partial and in-frame only. That table furnishes V, J and clone size, whereas the DNA furnished D and trimming. The sample includes about 120,000 clones, 60% to 70% seen only once; the top ten take roughly 9.8%. V lost 3 bases and J 2 bases, leaving 4 bases between the germline ends. Per the germline V gene, CDR1 is SGHTA and CDR2 is FQGNSA. The CDR3 is made up of 12 amino acids. This sample stems from a study of cytomegalovirus exposure and HLA in healthy donors. Overall study results and limits: One cluster of highly shared sequence variants probably arose as a sequencing artifact. Presence/absence analysis assumed near-uniform sequencing depth across donors.

This TCR came from a woman in her thirties or forties in good health and CMV-seropositive. V usage is TRBV7-2 and J usage is TRBJ1-2; D not certain. The material sequenced was PBMCs. This chain's CDR3 is CASSFGNYGYTF. CDR3 in DNA: TGTGCCAGCAGCTTCGGGAACTATGGCTACACCTTC. Supplemented by reference TRBV7-2 and TRBJ1-2, the full variable domain reads GAGVSQSPSNKVTEKGKDVELRCDPISGHTALYWYRQSLGQGLEFLIYFQGNSAPDKSGLPSDRFSAERTGGSVSTLTIQRTQQEDSAVYLCASSFGNYGYTFGSGTRLTVV.